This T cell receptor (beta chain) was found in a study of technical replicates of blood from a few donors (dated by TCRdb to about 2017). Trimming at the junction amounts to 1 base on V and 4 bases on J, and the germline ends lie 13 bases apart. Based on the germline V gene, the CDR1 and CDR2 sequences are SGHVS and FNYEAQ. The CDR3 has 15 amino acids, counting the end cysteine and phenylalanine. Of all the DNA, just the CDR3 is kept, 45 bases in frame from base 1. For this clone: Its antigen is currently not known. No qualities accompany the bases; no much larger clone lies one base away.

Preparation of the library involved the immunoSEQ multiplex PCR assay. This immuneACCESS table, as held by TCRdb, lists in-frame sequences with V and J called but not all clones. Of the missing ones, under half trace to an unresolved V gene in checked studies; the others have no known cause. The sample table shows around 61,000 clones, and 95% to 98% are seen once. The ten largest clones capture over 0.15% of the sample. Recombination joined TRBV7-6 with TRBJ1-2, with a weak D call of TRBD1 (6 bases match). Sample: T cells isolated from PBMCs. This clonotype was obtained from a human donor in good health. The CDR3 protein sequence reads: CASSLVAGDFYGYTF. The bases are TGTGCCAGCAGCTTAGTTGCAGGGGATTTCTATGGCTACACCTTC.